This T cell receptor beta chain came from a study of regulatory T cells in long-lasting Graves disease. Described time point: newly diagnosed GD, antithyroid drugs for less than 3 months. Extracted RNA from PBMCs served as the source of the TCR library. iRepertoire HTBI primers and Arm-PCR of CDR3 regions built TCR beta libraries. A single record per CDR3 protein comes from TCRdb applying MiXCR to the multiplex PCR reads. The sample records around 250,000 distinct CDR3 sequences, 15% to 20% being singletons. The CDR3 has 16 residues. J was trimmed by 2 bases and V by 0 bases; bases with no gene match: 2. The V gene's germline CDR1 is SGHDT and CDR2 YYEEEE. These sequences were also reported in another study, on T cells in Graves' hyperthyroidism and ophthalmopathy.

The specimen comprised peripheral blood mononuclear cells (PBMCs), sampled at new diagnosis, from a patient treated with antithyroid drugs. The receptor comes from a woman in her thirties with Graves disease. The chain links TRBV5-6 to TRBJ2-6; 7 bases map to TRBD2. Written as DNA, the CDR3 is TGTGCCAGCAGCTTGGATGGGGGGGCTGGGGCCAACGTCCTGACTTTC. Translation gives CASSLDGGAGANVLTF.